This T cell receptor beta chain was sequenced for a study of blood T cells in healthy people across ages. This CDR3 has 17 residues. With V trimmed by 6 bases and J by 10 bases, 18 bases remained unmatched. Primers used in a second PCR of about 7 to 12 cycles were a sample-barcoded 5' primer and a J-beta primer mix. One entry per CDR3 protein results from TCRdb running MiXCR on the 5' RACE reads. The sample shows about 1.4 million distinct CDR3 sequences, 55% to 75% of them seen only once. The TCR originated in a man aged 18 to 30 in good health. The sample was blood. The chain links TRBV12-3 or TRBV12-4 to TRBJ1-1, with TRBD1 matching over 12 bases. As DNA, the CDR3 is TGTGCCAGCAGGCCTATCCCGGGACAGGGGGCCGCGGGGGGAGCTTTCTTT. It is translated as CASRPIPGQGAAGGAFF.